This record concerns one T cell receptor (beta chain) sequence. These data belong to a study of blood T cell repertoires in COVID-19. Overall study context: Sources were T cells, B-cell-depleted T cells, or PBMCs; the material itself was cDNA or gDNA.

TCRdb's copy holds only in-frame clones and misses some; the assay was immunoSEQ multiplex PCR. The sample includes around 110,000 clones, about 80% of them seen just once. The CDR3 spans 15 residues. Germline V CDR1 and CDR2: SGHRS, YFSETQ. V gave up 4 bases and J gave up 3 bases, with 13 bases separating them. This receptor was identified in a man in his 70s with active or convalescent COVID-19. The chain combines TRBV5-1 with TRBJ2-2, with D possibly matching TRBD2 (6 bases). Sequenced: peripheral blood. The CDR3 here is CASSRGGSDTGELFF. DNA for the CDR3: TGCGCCAGCAGCCGGGGAGGTTCGGACACCGGGGAGCTGTTTTTT.